Included here is one T cell receptor beta chain sequence, with context. Its antigen is as yet unknown. CDR1 MNHEY and CDR2 SMNVEV come from the germline V gene (reference sequence). The CDR3 has 14 amino acids. The V and J ends lost 7 bases and 2 bases, in that order; junction bases with no gene match: 8. This specimen belongs to a study of shared clonotypes between healthy human individuals. Study summary: Each donor's CD4 naive and CD4 memory cells filled three plates apiece, CD8 naive two, and CD8 memory one.

CD4+ cells were split into CD45RA+ naive and CD45RA-negative memory subsets. The study's findings and limits: Memory subsets generally showed smaller estimated richness than naive subsets did.

Using about 190 ng DNA, 30,000 or so T cell genomes, the sorted-subset replicate PCRs were run. The method was immunoSEQ multiplex PCR; TCRdb's version includes in-frame clones alone and lacks a portion of them. The sample lists millions of clones; approximately 90% were seen once. V and J are TRBV27 and TRBJ2-7; 7 bases agree with TRBD2. This TCR was recovered from a young man in good health. The sample was naive CD4+ T cells sorted from blood. Subset described: CD45RA+ positively selected. The CDR3 region has the DNA TGTGCCAGCATCGCGACTAGCAACCCCTACGAGCAGTACTTC. It codes for CASIATSNPYEQYF.